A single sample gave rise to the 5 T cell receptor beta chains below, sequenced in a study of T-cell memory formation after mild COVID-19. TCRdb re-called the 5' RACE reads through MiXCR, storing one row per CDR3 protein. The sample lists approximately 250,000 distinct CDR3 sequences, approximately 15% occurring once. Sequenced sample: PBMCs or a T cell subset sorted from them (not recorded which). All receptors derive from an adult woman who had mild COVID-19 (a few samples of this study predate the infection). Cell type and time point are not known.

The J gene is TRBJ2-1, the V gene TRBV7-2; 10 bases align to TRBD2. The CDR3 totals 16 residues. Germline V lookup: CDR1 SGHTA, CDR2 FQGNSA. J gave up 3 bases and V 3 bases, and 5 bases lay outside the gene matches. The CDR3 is CASSFLRTSGYNEQFF. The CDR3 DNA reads TGTGCCAGCAGCTTTCTGCGGACTAGCGGCTACAATGAGCAGTTCTTC. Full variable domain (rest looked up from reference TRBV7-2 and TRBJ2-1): GAGVSQSPSNKVTEKGKDVELRCDPISGHTALYWYRQSLGQGLEFLIYFQGNSAPDKSGLPSDRFSAERTGGSVSTLTIQRTQQEDSAVYLCASSFLRTSGYNEQFFGPGTRLTVL.

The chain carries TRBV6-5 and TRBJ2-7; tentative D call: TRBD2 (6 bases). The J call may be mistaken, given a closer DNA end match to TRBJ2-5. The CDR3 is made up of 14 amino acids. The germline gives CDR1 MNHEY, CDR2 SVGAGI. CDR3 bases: TGTGCCAGCAGTGGACCCGGGAGCCGCGAGACCCAGTACTTC. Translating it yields CASSGPGSRETQYF.

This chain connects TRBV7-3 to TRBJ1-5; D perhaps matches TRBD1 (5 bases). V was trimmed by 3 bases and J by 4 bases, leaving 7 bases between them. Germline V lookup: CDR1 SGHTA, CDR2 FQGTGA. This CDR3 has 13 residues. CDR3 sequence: CASSLTDNQPQHF. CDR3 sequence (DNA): TGTGCCAGCAGCTTGACAGATAATCAGCCCCAGCATTTT.

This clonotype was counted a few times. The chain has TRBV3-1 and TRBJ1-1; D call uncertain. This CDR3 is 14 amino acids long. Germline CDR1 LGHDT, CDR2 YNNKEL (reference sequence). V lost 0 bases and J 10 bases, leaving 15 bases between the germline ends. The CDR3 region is CASSQEPRLGRAFF. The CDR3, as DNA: TGTGCCAGCAGCCAAGAGCCCAGGTTAGGGAGAGCTTTCTTT.

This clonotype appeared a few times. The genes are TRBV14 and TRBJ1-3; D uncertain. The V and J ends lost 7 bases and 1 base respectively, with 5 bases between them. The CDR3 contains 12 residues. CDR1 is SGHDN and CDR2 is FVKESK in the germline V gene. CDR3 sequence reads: CASTASGNTIYF. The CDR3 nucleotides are TGTGCCAGCACAGCTTCTGGAAACACCATATATTTT.